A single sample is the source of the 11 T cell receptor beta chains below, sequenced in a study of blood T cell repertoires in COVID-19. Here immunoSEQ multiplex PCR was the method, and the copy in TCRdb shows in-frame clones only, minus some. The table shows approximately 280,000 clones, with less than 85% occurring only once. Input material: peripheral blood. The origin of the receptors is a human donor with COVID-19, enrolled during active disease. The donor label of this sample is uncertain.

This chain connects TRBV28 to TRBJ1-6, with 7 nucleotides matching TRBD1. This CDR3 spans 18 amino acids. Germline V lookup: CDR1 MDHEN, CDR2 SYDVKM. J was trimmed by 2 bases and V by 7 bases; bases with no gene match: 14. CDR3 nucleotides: TGTGCCAGCACCTTAGGAGGGGGCGAATGGACCTATAATTCACCCCTCCACTTT. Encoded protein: CASTLGGGEWTYNSPLHF.

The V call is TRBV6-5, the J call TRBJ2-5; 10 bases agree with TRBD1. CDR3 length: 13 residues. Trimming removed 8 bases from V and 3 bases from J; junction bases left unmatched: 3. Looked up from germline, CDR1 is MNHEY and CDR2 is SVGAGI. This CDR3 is CASRGTGEETQYF. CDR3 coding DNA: TGTGCCAGCCGGGGGACAGGGGAAGAGACCCAGTACTTC.

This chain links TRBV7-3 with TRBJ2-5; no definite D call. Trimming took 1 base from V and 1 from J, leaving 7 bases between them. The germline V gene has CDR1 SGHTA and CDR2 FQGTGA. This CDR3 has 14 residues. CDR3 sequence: CASSLMASQETQYF. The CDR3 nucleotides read TGTGCCAGCAGCTTAATGGCCAGCCAAGAGACCCAGTACTTC.

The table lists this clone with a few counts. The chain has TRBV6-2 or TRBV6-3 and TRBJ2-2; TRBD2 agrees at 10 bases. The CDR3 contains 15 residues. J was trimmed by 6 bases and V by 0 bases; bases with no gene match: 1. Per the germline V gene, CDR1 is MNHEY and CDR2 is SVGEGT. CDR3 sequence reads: CASSYSGTSAGELFF. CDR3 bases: TGTGCCAGCAGTTACTCGGGGACTAGCGCCGGGGAGCTGTTTTTT.

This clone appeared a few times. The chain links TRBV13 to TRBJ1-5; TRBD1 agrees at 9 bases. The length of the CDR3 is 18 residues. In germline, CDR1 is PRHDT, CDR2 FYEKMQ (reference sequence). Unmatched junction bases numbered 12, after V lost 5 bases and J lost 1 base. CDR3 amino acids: CASSPPTGGGVSNQPQHF. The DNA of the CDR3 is TGTGCCAGCAGCCCCCCGACAGGGGGAGGGGTCAGCAATCAGCCCCAGCATTTT.

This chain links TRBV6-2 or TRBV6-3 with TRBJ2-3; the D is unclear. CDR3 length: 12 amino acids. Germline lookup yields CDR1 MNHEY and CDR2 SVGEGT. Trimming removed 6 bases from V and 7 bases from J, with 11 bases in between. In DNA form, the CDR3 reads TGTGCCAGCAGGCCTCCAAGCCATACGCAGTATTTT. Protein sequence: CASRPPSHTQYF.

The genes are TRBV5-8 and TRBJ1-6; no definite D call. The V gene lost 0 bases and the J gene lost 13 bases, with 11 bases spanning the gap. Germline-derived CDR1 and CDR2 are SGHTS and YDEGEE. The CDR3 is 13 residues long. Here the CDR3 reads CASSLEAVGPLHF. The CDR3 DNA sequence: TGTGCCAGCAGCTTGGAAGCGGTGGGTCCCCTCCACTTT.

In DNA, the CDR3 is TGTGCCAGCAGTATAATACAGGGGGTGGGTTACGAGCAGTACTTC. Its translation is CASSIIQGVGYEQYF. The genes are TRBV28 and TRBJ2-7, with 8 positions matching TRBD1. The CDR3 is made up of 15 amino acids. From germline, CDR1 is MDHEN and CDR2 SYDVKM. J was trimmed by 4 bases and V by 5 bases; bases with no gene match: 10.

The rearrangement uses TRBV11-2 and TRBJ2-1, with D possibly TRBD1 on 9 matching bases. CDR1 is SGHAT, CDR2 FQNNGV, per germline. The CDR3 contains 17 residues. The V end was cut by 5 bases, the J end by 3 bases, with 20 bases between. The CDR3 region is CASSQMLAGQGYNEQFF. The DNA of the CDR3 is TGTGCCAGCAGCCAAATGTTAGCGGGACAGGGCTACAATGAGCAGTTCTTC.

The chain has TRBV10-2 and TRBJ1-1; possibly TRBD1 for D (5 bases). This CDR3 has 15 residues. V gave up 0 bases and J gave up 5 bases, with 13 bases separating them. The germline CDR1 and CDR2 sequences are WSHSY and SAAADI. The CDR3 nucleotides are TGCGCCAGCAGTGAGTCGAGTGGGGCCCGAACTGAAGCTTTCTTT. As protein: CASSESSGARTEAFF.

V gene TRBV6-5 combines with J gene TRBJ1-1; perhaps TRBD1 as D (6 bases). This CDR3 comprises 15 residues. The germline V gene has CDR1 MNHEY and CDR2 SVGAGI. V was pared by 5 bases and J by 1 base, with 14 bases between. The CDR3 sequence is CASSNLLTGNTEAFF. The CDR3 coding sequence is TGTGCCAGCAGTAACCTGCTGACAGGGAACACTGAAGCTTTCTTT.